The 21 T cell receptor beta chains presented below share a single source sample, sequenced in a study of blood T cell repertoires in COVID-19. Measured with immunoSEQ multiplex PCR; TCRdb has only the in-frame clones, and not every one. The data hold 350,000 to 450,000 clones, with about 88% observed a single time. The sample consisted of peripheral blood. Receptors originate from a woman in her sixties with COVID-19, enrolled during active disease.

The chain is built from TRBV7-2 and TRBJ2-1; weak D call: TRBD1 (6 bases). Trimming cost V 5 bases and J 9 bases, with 11 bases left between them. Germline CDR1 SGHTA, CDR2 FQGNSA. This CDR3 is built from 12 residues. The DNA for the CDR3 is TGTGCCAGCAGCGCCAGGGGTCGTGAGCAGTTCTTC. This sequence encodes CASSARGREQFF.

The DNA of the CDR3 is TGTGCCAGCAGCGCACTCTTCACCGGGGAGCTGTTTTTT. Its translation: CASSALFTGELFF. The V and J genes are TRBV5-4 and TRBJ2-2, with no clear D. The CDR3 sequence is 13 residues long. Trimming removed 4 bases at V and 4 bases at J, with 8 bases between. CDR1 is SGHNT, CDR2 YYREEE, per germline (reference sequence).

V is TRBV6-5 and J is TRBJ2-5; a possible D gene is TRBD2 (5 bases). The CDR3 is 13 residues long. Deletions cut 0 bases from V and 9 bases from J, with 11 bases between. Looked up from germline, CDR1 is MNHEY and CDR2 is SVGAGI. CDR3 bases: TGTGCCAGCAGTTACTCCCCTAGCTCGCCCCAGTACTTC. It codes for CASSYSPSSPQYF.

This clone was seen a few times. The chain has TRBV30 and TRBJ1-1; 10 positions match TRBD1. This CDR3 has 16 residues. Germline CDR1 GTSNPN, CDR2 SVGIG (reference sequence). Unmatched junction bases numbered 12, after V lost 3 bases and J lost 5 bases. CDR3 amino acids: CAWRTRDRGIRTEAFF. In DNA, the CDR3 is TGTGCCTGGAGAACCCGGGACAGGGGAATTAGGACTGAAGCTTTCTTT.

The chain recombines TRBV7-2 with TRBJ2-7; 8 nucleotides line up with TRBD2. The CDR3 sequence is 14 residues long. The J segment lost 5 bases and the V segment lost 4 bases, leaving 7 bases of the junction unmatched. Germline V gene sequence: CDR1 SGHTA, CDR2 FQGNSA. The CDR3 reads CASSSSRGAHEQYF. CDR3 nucleotide sequence: TGTGCCAGCAGCTCCTCGCGGGGGGCCCACGAGCAGTACTTC.

V usage is TRBV6-2 or TRBV6-3 and J usage is TRBJ2-7; the match to TRBD2 covers 8 bases. CDR1 and CDR2 (germline): MNHEY, SVGEGT. This CDR3 spans 15 amino acids. The trim removed 6 bases at V and 0 bases at J, leaving 7 bases unmatched. The CDR3 sequence is CASSSSAGGSYEQYF. The CDR3 bases are TGTGCCAGCAGCTCCTCCGCGGGGGGCTCCTACGAGCAGTACTTC.

The chain combines TRBV6-5 with TRBJ1-2; 11 bases fit TRBD1. The CDR3 runs to 15 residues. The germline gives CDR1 MNHEY, CDR2 SVGAGI. After removal of 5 bases from V and 8 bases from J, the junction contained 10 bases not matched to a gene. The CDR3, as DNA: TGTGCCAGCAGTAGAGGACAGGGGGCAGTCGGAGGCTACACCTTC. It yields the protein CASSRGQGAVGGYTF.

The CDR3 DNA follows: TGTGCCAGCAGCTTAGCGATGGTGGGCATCCCTGAAGCTTTCTTT. Residues: CASSLAMVGIPEAFF. The chain carries TRBV13 and TRBJ1-1; D remains unclear. CDR1 and CDR2 (germline): PRHDT, FYEKMQ (reference sequence). This CDR3 spans 15 amino acids. V lost 1 base and J 6 bases, leaving 15 bases between the germline ends.

This sequence joins TRBV9 and TRBJ2-5; D is perhaps TRBD2 (5 bases). CDR1 is SGDLS and CDR2 is YYNGEE in the germline V gene. V was clipped by 0 bases and J by 5 bases, with 11 bases between them. This CDR3 is 14 amino acids long. CDR3 sequence: CASSVGLAWETQYF. In DNA, the CDR3 is TGTGCCAGCAGCGTAGGTTTAGCGTGGGAGACCCAGTACTTC.

The V and J genes are TRBV5-1 and TRBJ1-2, with 12 bases identical to TRBD1. Germline V gives CDR1 SGHRS, CDR2 YFSETQ. The V and J ends lost 1 base and 3 bases, in that order; junction bases with no gene match: 10. CDR3 length: 18 residues. Here the CDR3 DNA reads TGCGCCAGCAGCTTGTCGGCCTCCGGGACAGGGGGCGACTATGGCTACACCTTC. It encodes CASSLSASGTGGDYGYTF. The full variable domain, completed using reference TRBV5-1 and TRBJ1-2, is KAGVTQTPRYLIKTRGQQVTLSCSPISGHRSVSWYQQTPGQGLQFLFEYFSETQRNKGNFPGRFSGRQFSNSRSEMNVSTLELGDSALYLCASSLSASGTGGDYGYTFGSGTRLTVV.

Only one count was recorded for this clone. This chain joins TRBV6-5 and TRBJ1-1; TRBD1 matches 8 bases. Per germline, CDR1 MNHEY and CDR2 SVGAGI. There are 15 residues in the CDR3. V was clipped by 1 base and J by 1 base; unmatched bases: 2. The CDR3 DNA sequence: TGTGCCAGCAGTTACTTTGGGACAGGGAACACTGAAGCTTTCTTT. Translation gives CASSYFGTGNTEAFF.

This rearrangement joins TRBV5-1 to TRBJ1-5; 11 bases map to TRBD1. This CDR3 has 15 amino acids. Germline CDR1 and CDR2: SGHRS and YFSETQ. Trimming at V came to 3 bases and at J to 2 bases, leaving 1 base not matched to a gene. This CDR3 reads CASSWGQGGNQPQHF. As DNA, the CDR3 is TGCGCCAGCAGCTGGGGACAGGGGGGCAATCAGCCCCAGCATTTT. Looking up the rest from reference TRBV5-1 and TRBJ1-5 gives the full variable domain: KAGVTQTPRYLIKTRGQQVTLSCSPISGHRSVSWYQQTPGQGLQFLFEYFSETQRNKGNFPGRFSGRQFSNSRSEMNVSTLELGDSALYLCASSWGQGGNQPQHFGDGTRLSIL.

The rearrangement joins TRBV7-2 to TRBJ2-1; a weak D match, TRBD1 (5 bases). Germline-derived CDR1 and CDR2 are SGHTA and FQGNSA. V lost 5 bases and J lost 8, with 10 bases in between. The CDR3 totals 12 residues. CDR3 residues: CASSIRGYEQFF. The CDR3 DNA reads as TGTGCCAGCAGCATTAGGGGATATGAGCAGTTCTTC.

The chain joins TRBV20-1 to TRBJ2-5, with TRBD1 as a possible D gene (5 bases). This CDR3 region has 11 residues. The V gene lost 8 bases and the J gene lost 7 bases, with 14 bases spanning the gap. Germline values: CDR1 DFQATT, CDR2 SNEGSKA (reference sequence). CDR3 in DNA: TGCAGTTTGAGCCTTCAGGGGACCCAGTACTTC. Its translation: CSLSLQGTQYF.

The genes are TRBV6-1 and TRBJ1-2; 8 bases align to TRBD1. Germline V gene lookup returns CDR1 MNHNS and CDR2 SASEGT. This CDR3 comprises 15 residues. J lost 4 bases, V lost 0 bases, and 4 bases had no gene match. In nucleotides, the CDR3 is TGTGCCAGCAGTGAAGCGTCCACAGGGGGCTATGGCTACACCTTC. Encoded protein: CASSEASTGGYGYTF.

This clone was seen once. The gene calls are TRBV5-1 and TRBJ2-3, with D possibly being TRBD2 (6 bases). There are 16 residues in the CDR3. V dropped 4 bases and J dropped 6 bases, with 21 bases sitting between them. CDR1 and CDR2 from the germline V gene are SGHRS and YFSETQ. The CDR3 coding sequence is TGCGCCAGCAGCGTACTACTCGGGACTTACGGGGATACGCAGTATTTT. It is translated as CASSVLLGTYGDTQYF.

The rearrangement links TRBV7-9 to TRBJ1-4; no reliable D call. Germline V gene lookup returns CDR1 SEHNR and CDR2 FQNEAQ (reference sequence). With 1 base removed from V and 8 bases from J, the gap between germline ends came to 11 bases. This CDR3 is built from 14 residues. The CDR3 DNA reads TGTGCCAGCAGCTTAGATCCCGGGAACGAAAAACTGTTTTTT. As protein: CASSLDPGNEKLFF.

This clone has a handful of counts. The chain uses TRBV12-3 or TRBV12-4 and TRBJ1-2; D is unresolved. The CDR3 consists of 13 residues. V lost 3 bases to trimming and J lost 6 bases, with 11 bases between them. The CDR3 nucleotides read TGTGCCAGCAGTTTGGCGGTTGCGGATGGCTACACCTTC. Encoded protein: CASSLAVADGYTF.

This rearrangement joins TRBV6-2 or TRBV6-3 to TRBJ1-2; 7 bases fit TRBD1. Germline trimming cut 6 bases from V and 6 bases from J; bases unmatched to any gene: 16. CDR3 length: 16 residues. Germline values: CDR1 MNHEY, CDR2 SVGEGT. The CDR3 loop is CASSDSRQGSNDGYTF. CDR3 nucleotide sequence: TGTGCCAGCAGCGACTCTAGACAGGGAAGTAATGATGGCTACACCTTC.

The V call is TRBV6-5, the J call TRBJ2-1, with a tentative D call TRBD1 (5 bases). V shed 5 bases and J shed 2 bases, with 13 bases lying between them. Germline lookup yields CDR1 MNHEY and CDR2 SVGAGI. This CDR3 spans 15 amino acids. CDR3 loop: CASSPRQQTYNEQFF. The DNA for the CDR3 is TGTGCCAGCAGTCCCCGACAGCAAACCTACAATGAGCAGTTCTTC.

This sequence joins TRBV2 and TRBJ2-7, with a possible D match to TRBD1 (6 bases). Germline values: CDR1 SNHLY, CDR2 FYNNEI. This CDR3 is built from 14 residues. V lost 4 bases and J lost 2, with 12 bases in between. The DNA of the CDR3 is TGTGCCAGCAGTGCAGGCAGGGGAACCTACGAGCAGTACTTC. This encodes CASSAGRGTYEQYF.